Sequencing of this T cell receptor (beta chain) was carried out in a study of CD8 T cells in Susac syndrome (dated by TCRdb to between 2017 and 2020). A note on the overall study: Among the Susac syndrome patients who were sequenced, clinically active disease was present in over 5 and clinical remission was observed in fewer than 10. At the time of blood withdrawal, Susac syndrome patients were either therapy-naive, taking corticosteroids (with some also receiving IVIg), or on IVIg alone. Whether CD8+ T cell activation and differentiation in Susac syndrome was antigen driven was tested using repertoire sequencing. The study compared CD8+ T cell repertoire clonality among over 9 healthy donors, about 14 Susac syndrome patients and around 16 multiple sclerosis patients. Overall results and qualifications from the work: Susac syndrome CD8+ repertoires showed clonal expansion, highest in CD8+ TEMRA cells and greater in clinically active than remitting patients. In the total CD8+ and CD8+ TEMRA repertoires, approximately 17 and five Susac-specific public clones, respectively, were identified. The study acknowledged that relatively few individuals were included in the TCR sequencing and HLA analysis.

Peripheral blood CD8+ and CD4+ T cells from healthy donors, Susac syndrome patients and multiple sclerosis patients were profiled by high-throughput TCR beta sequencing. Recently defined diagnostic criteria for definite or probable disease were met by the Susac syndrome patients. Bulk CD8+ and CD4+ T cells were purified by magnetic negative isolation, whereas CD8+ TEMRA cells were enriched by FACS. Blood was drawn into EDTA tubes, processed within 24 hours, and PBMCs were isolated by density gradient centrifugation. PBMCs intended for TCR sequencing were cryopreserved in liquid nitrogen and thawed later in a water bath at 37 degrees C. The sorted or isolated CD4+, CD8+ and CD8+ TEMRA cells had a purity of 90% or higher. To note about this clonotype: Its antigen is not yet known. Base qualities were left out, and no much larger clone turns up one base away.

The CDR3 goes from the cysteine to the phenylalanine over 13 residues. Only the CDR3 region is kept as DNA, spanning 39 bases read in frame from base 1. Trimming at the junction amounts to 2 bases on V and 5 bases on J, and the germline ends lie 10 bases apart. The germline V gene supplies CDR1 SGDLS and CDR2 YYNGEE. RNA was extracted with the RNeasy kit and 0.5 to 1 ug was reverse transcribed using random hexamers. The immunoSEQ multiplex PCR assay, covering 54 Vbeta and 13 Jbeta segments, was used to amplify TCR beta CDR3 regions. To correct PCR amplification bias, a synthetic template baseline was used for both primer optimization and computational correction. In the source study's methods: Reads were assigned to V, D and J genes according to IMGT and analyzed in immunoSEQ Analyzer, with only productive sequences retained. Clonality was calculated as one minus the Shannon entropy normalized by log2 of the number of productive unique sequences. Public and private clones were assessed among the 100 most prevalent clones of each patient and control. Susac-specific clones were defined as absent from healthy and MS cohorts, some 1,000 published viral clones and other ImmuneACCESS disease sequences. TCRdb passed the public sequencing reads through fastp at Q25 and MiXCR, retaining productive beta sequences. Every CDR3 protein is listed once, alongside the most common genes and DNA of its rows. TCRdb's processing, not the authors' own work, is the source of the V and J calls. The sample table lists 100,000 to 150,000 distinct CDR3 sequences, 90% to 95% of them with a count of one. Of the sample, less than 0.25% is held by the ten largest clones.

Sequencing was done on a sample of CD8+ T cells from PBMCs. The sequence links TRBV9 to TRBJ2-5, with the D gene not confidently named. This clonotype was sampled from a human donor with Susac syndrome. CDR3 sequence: CASSVLVDETQYF. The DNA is TGTGCCAGCAGCGTGCTAGTTGACGAGACCCAGTACTTC.